A selection of T cell receptor beta chains follows, all from one sample in a study of blood T cells in healthy people across ages. MiXCR was run by TCRdb on the 5' RACE reads, yielding one entry per CDR3 protein. The sample has approximately 1.5 million distinct CDR3 sequences; 35% to 45% are singletons. The sample consisted of blood. These receptors were obtained from a woman aged 18 to 35 in good health. Each CDR3 is given with its conserved first and last residue. D genes are given only for firm matches. Rows give clone size only sometimes, using once, few, many, or a class for an expanded clone.

v_call,d_call,j_call,clone_size,cdr3_aa,cdr3_nt
TRBV7-8,TRBD2,TRBJ2-7,.,CASSLRLAGGQRYEQYF,TGTGCCAGCAGCTTGCGGCTAGCGGGAGGGCAACGCTACGAGCAGTACTTC
TRBV3-1,TRBD2,TRBJ2-5,.,CASDPAGGPLETQYF,TGTGCCAGCGACCCAGCGGGGGGGCCATTGGAGACCCAGTACTTC
TRBV20-1,.,TRBJ2-7,.,CSARVPGTPYEQYF,TGCAGTGCTAGAGTCCCAGGGACCCCCTACGAGCAGTACTTC
TRBV6-6,TRBD1,TRBJ1-6,.,CASSYSPDRSFPPLHF,TGTGCCAGCAGTTACTCTCCGGACAGGAGTTTTCCACCCCTCCACTTT
TRBV24-1,TRBD2,TRBJ2-1,.,CATSGTRRYNEQFF,TGTGCCACCAGTGGGACTAGACGGTACAATGAGCAGTTCTTC
TRBV7-8,.,TRBJ1-1,.,CASSHGGRTEAFF,TGTGCCAGCAGCCACGGGGGGCGTACTGAAGCTTTCTTT
TRBV29-1,TRBD2,TRBJ2-3,.,CSVVGGRTSTDTQYF,TGCAGCGTTGTCGGCGGGAGGACTAGCACAGATACGCAGTATTTT
TRBV5-1,.,TRBJ1-2,.,CASSLGDSSHYGYTF,TGCGCCAGCAGCTTAGGGGACTCCTCCCACTATGGCTACACCTTC
TRBV3-1,.,TRBJ2-7,.,CASSHGLLSSYEQYF,TGTGCCAGCAGTCACGGCCTTTTAAGCTCCTACGAGCAGTATTTC
TRBV4-3,.,TRBJ2-3,.,CASSQDRPALSSTDTQYF,TGCGCCAGCAGCCAAGATCGGCCGGCCTTGTCTTCCACAGATACGCAGTATTTT
TRBV7-3,TRBD2,TRBJ2-1,few,CASSLSPSGRVYNEQFF,TGTGCCAGCAGCTTATCTCCTAGCGGGAGGGTATACAATGAGCAGTTCTTC
TRBV20-1,.,TRBJ1-4,.,CSARDERHLGEKLFF,TGCAGTGCTAGAGATGAAAGGCATTTGGGTGAAAAACTGTTTTTT
TRBV4-1,TRBD2,TRBJ2-2,.,CASSPLAGGWTGELFF,TGCGCCAGCAGCCCTTTAGCGGGAGGTTGGACCGGGGAGCTGTTTTTT
TRBV3-1,.,TRBJ2-1,.,CASSQGVDLSYNERFF,TGTGCCAGCAGCCAAGGGGTGGATCTCTCCTACAATGAGCGGTTCTTC
TRBV29-1,.,TRBJ2-1,.,CSVIRVNEQFF,TGCAGCGTGATCAGGGTCAATGAGCAGTTCTTC
TRBV16,.,TRBJ2-5,.,CASSRESRNEQYF,TGTGCCAGCAGCCGAGAGAGCAGGAATGAGCAGTACTTC
TRBV7-9,TRBD1,TRBJ1-4,few,CASSFGGQGNEKLFF,TGTGCCAGCAGCTTCGGCGGACAGGGGAATGAAAAACTGTTTTTT
TRBV4-3,.,TRBJ2-7,.,CASSQGPRGGNYEQYF,TGCGCCAGCAGCCAAGGACCACGGGGAGGAAATTACGAGCAGTACTTC
TRBV24-1,.,TRBJ2-3,many,CATSDRQDADTQYF,TGTGCCACCAGTGATAGACAGGATGCAGATACGCAGTATTTT
TRBV7-2,TRBD1,TRBJ1-5,.,CASSLYYWTGGTNQPQHF,TGTGCCAGCAGCTTATACTACTGGACAGGGGGCACCAATCAGCCCCAGCATTTT
TRBV29-1,.,TRBJ2-3,many,CSVCPFTDTQYF,TGCAGCGTTTGCCCATTCACAGATACGCAGTATTTT
TRBV7-2,TRBD1,TRBJ2-1,.,CASNKDRAIYNEQFF,TGTGCCAGCAACAAAGACAGGGCTATCTACAATGAGCAGTTCTTC
TRBV6-1,TRBD1,TRBJ1-3,.,CASSPGQGRSGNTIYF,TGTGCCAGCAGCCCGGGACAGGGTCGTTCCGGAAACACCATATATTTT
TRBV12-3/TRBV12-4,TRBD2,TRBJ2-3,.,CASRDGGVGADAQYF,TGTGCCAGCAGGGACGGGGGGGTGGGCGCAGATGCGCAGTATTTT
TRBV7-2,TRBD2,TRBJ2-1,once,CASTIGGGGKYEQFF,TGTGCCAGCACCATAGGCGGGGGGGGGAAGTATGAGCAGTTCTTC
TRBV7-2,.,TRBJ1-6,few,CASSLGGPGQNNSPLHF,TGTGCCAGCAGCTTAGGGGGTCCGGGACAAAATAATTCACCCCTCCACTTT
TRBV15,.,TRBJ2-7,few,CATSRALPSSYEQYF,TGTGCCACCAGCAGAGCTCTCCCTAGCTCCTACGAGCAGTACTTC
TRBV6-5,TRBD2,TRBJ2-1,.,CASSTSGMGYNEQFF,TGTGCCAGCAGTACTAGCGGGATGGGCTACAATGAGCAGTTCTTC
TRBV29-1,.,TRBJ2-3,.,CSGGVQDTQYF,TGCAGCGGGGGGGTGCAAGATACGCAGTATTTT
TRBV6-4,TRBD2,TRBJ2-1,many,CASSVRGGTYNEQFF,TGTGCCAGCAGTGTGCGGGGGGGTACCTACAATGAGCAGTTCTTC
TRBV20-1,.,TRBJ2-5,many,CSASSLAGLYNEQYF,TGCAGTGCAAGTAGTCTGGCGGGACTTTACAATGAGCAGTACTTC
TRBV27,.,TRBJ1-2,few,CASTSGLNPNYGYTF,TGTGCCAGCACCTCGGGACTCAACCCTAACTATGGCTACACCTTC
TRBV24-1,.,TRBJ2-2,.,CATSEPYGGELFF,TGTGCCACCAGTGAACCCTACGGCGGGGAGCTGTTTTTT
TRBV30,TRBD1,TRBJ1-1,.,CAWGVLGQEAFF,TGTGCCTGGGGAGTACTGGGACAGGAAGCTTTCTTT
TRBV25-1,.,TRBJ1-4,.,CASSVPGVKEKLFF,TGTGCCAGCAGTGTACCAGGGGTAAAAGAAAAACTGTTTTTT
TRBV7-2,TRBD1,TRBJ2-5,few,CASSGQAQETQYF,TGTGCCAGCAGCGGACAGGCCCAAGAGACCCAGTACTTC
TRBV25-1,.,TRBJ1-2,.,CASSVSGSQGSTTGYTF,TGTGCCAGCAGTGTATCAGGGAGCCAGGGCTCTACTACTGGCTACACCTTC
TRBV14,.,TRBJ2-5,.,CASSQDLRQGGTQYF,TGTGCCAGCAGCCAAGATCTCCGGCAGGGAGGGACCCAGTACTTC
TRBV7-9,TRBD2,TRBJ2-5,.,CASSYHSGGFLETQYF,TGTGCCAGCAGCTATCACTCGGGAGGCTTCCTAGAGACCCAGTACTTC
TRBV20-1,.,TRBJ2-5,.,CSARVASGRQETQYF,TGCAGTGCTAGAGTGGCCTCGGGCAGACAAGAGACCCAGTACTTC
TRBV10-3,.,TRBJ1-2,.,CAISESKGQSLGYTF,TGTGCCATCAGTGAGTCGAAGGGCCAGAGCCTAGGCTACACCTTC
TRBV5-1,.,TRBJ1-4,many,CASSLGGATNEKLFF,TGTGCCAGCAGCTTAGGGGGGGCAACTAATGAAAAACTGTTTTTT
TRBV12-3/TRBV12-4,.,TRBJ1-5,.,CASSGGGGQPQHF,TGTGCCAGCAGTGGGGGGGGGGGACAGCCCCAGCATTTT
TRBV11-2,.,TRBJ2-7,few,CASSSLQGHEQYF,TGTGCCAGCAGCTCCCTTCAGGGCCACGAGCAGTACTTC
TRBV5-1,.,TRBJ2-7,.,CASSLASGAGYGEQYF,TGCGCCAGCAGCTTGGCGTCAGGGGCAGGATATGGCGAGCAGTACTTC
TRBV5-1,TRBD1,TRBJ2-5,.,CASSSGQGGLNEQYF,TGCGCCAGCAGCTCAGGACAGGGGGGGCTCAATGAGCAGTACTTC
TRBV9,.,TRBJ1-1,.,CASSVVGQGTEAFF,TGTGCCAGCAGCGTAGTGGGGCAGGGTACCGAAGCTTTCTTT
TRBV27,TRBD2,TRBJ2-5,.,CAGSSGLGDEQYF,TGTGCCGGCAGTTCAGGACTAGGAGATGAGCAGTACTTC
TRBV4-1,TRBD2,TRBJ2-5,.,CASSQEAGGGDEQYF,TGCGCCAGCAGCCAAGAAGCGGGGGGGGGCGATGAGCAGTACTTC
TRBV7-9,.,TRBJ1-1,.,CASSLAGTGGRTTEAFF,TGTGCCAGCAGCTTAGCGGGCACAGGCGGAAGAACCACTGAAGCTTTCTTT
TRBV6-5,.,TRBJ1-1,.,CASLAGGVTEAFF,TGTGCCAGTCTGGCGGGGGGCGTTACTGAAGCTTTCTTT